This T cell receptor (beta chain) was captured by sequencing in a study of beta chain features in type 1 diabetes. Broader study findings: Across all four CD4+ subsets, people with type 1 diabetes showed modestly shorter TCRB CDR3s.

As to this clone: As yet, its antigen is unknown.

Losses at the gene ends were 4 bases for V and 2 bases for J; bases not matched to a gene: 4. CDR1 and CDR2 (germline): SGHTA, FQGNSA. This CDR3 spans 16 amino acids. The isolated RNA, all of it, was reverse transcribed, so expressed TCRB transcripts were what got sequenced. The method was immunoSEQ multiplex PCR; TCRdb's version includes in-frame clones alone and lacks a portion of them. The table shows over 600,000 clones, with 9.5% to 15% occurring only once. Sequences were obtained from naive CD4+ T cells from blood. This sequence was found in a man younger than 45 with type 1 diabetes. The V and J genes are TRBV7-2 and TRBJ2-2, with 10 bases fitting TRBD2. The CDR3 reads CASSSLAGDNTGELFF. The DNA for the CDR3 is TGTGCCAGCAGCTCTCTAGCGGGGGACAACACCGGGGAGCTGTTTTTT.